This is a list of T cell receptor beta chains from one sample in a study of cytomegalovirus exposure and HLA in healthy donors. Repertoires were generated with immunoSEQ multiplex PCR, while TCRdb's copy carries only in-frame clones and drops some. The data show 130,000 to 150,000 clones, with around 66% seen just once and about 3% held by the top ten. Sample: PBMCs. These receptors came from a woman in her 30s in good health and CMV-seropositive. Each CDR3 is given with its conserved first and last residue. Fields, in order: clone size, D gene, V gene, J gene, CDR3 DNA, CDR3 protein. The D gene is left open where the match is weak. Clone size is not always given. Where it is, it says once, few, many or a class for expanded clones.

.,.,TRBV19,TRBJ1-5,TGTGCCAGTGGGGGGTTTAGCAATCAGCCCCAGCATTTT,CASGGFSNQPQHF
.,TRBD1,TRBV6-1,TRBJ1-5,TGTGCCAGCAGTGAATACGGCAGGGGGGTGCAGCCCCAGCATTTT,CASSEYGRGVQPQHF
.,.,TRBV7-9,TRBJ2-7,TGTGCCAGCAGCTTGGCCGCCTACGAGCAGTACTTC,CASSLAAYEQYF
few,.,TRBV5-6,TRBJ2-7,TGTGCCAGCAGCCCGATGGGGTACGGGAGCTCCTACGAGCAGTACTTC,CASSPMGYGSSYEQYF
.,.,TRBV19,TRBJ2-5,TGTGCCAGTAGCCGGGGGAGTGCTGAGGGTCGCCAGTACTTC,CASSRGSAEGRQYF
.,TRBD1,TRBV6-1,TRBJ1-5,TGTGCCAGCAGTCAAGCCGGGACAGGGGGCGGGCAGCCCCAGCATTTT,CASSQAGTGGGQPQHF
.,TRBD1,TRBV11-2,TRBJ2-3,TGTGCCAGCAGCCCGGGACAGTCCCCAGATACGCAGTATTTT,CASSPGQSPDTQYF
.,.,TRBV18,TRBJ1-5,TGTGCCAGCTCACCTCTTTCGGATCAGCCCCAGCATTTT,CASSPLSDQPQHF
.,.,TRBV19,TRBJ1-5,TGTGCCAGTAGTATGAGGGGGACGAATCAGCCCCAGCATTTT,CASSMRGTNQPQHF
.,.,TRBV5-1,TRBJ1-1,TGCGCCAGCAGGCGGGGGCACACTGAAGCTTTCTTT,CASRRGHTEAFF
.,TRBD1,TRBV13,TRBJ2-7,TGTGCCAGCAGCTCCGGGACAGTTAACTACGAGCAGTACTTC,CASSSGTVNYEQYF
.,.,TRBV7-6,TRBJ2-3,TGTGCCAGCAGCTTGAGGGAATCCACAGATACGCAGTATTTT,CASSLRESTDTQYF
.,.,TRBV5-8,TRBJ1-2,TGTGCCAGCAGCTTTCCCTCATACGGGGGCTACACCTTC,CASSFPSYGGYTF
.,.,TRBV7-8,TRBJ1-4,TGTGCCAGCAGCTTAAGACAGGCTCCCTTCAATGAAAAACTGTTTTTT,CASSLRQAPFNEKLFF
few,.,TRBV29-1,TRBJ1-1,TGCAGCGTTTCAATTGGGGGGGGTAAAACTGAAGCTTTCTTT,CSVSIGGGKTEAFF
.,.,TRBV10-1,TRBJ1-5,TGCGCCAGCAGTGGACGGGTCAATCAGCCCCAGCATTTT,CASSGRVNQPQHF
.,.,TRBV6-1,TRBJ2-1,TGTGCCAGCAGTGCGGTGCTCGGGGGAGGTTACGGTGAGCAGTTCTTC,CASSAVLGGGYGEQFF
few,TRBD1,TRBV27,TRBJ1-1,TGTGCCAGCAGTTTATCAAAGGGGGCGAGGGCTTTCTTT,CASSLSKGARAFF
.,TRBD1,TRBV6-5,TRBJ1-2,TGTGCCAGCAGTCAGACAGGGGTGAACTATGGCTACACCTTC,CASSQTGVNYGYTF
once,.,TRBV5-1,TRBJ1-6,TGCGCCAGCAGCTTGGGGACCCCGGGGTCGGGGAATTCCCCCCTCCACTTT,CASSLGTPGSGNSPLHF
once,.,TRBV29-1,TRBJ2-5,TGCAGCGTTACCCCGTTCCCCAGGGGCCAAGAGACCCAGTACTTC,CSVTPFPRGQETQYF
.,.,TRBV4-2,TRBJ2-7,TGTGCCAGCAGCCAAGAGGGGGGGCCCTACGAGCAGTACTTC,CASSQEGGPYEQYF
.,.,TRBV18,TRBJ1-2,TGTGCCAGCTCACCAGACAGCAACTATGGCTACACCTTC,CASSPDSNYGYTF
.,TRBD1,TRBV30,TRBJ2-7,TGTGCCTGGATGCCCCCGTCCCGGGACAGGGGGCGCGGATACGAGCAGTACTTC,CAWMPPSRDRGRGYEQYF
.,TRBD2,TRBV5-8,TRBJ2-1,TGTGCCAGCAGCTTGGCCCTACTAGCGGGAGGGTCCAATGAGCAGTTCTTC,CASSLALLAGGSNEQFF
.,.,TRBV27,TRBJ2-7,TGTGCCAGCAGTTGGAGGGGCCCAAACTCCGAGCAGTACTTC,CASSWRGPNSEQYF
few,.,TRBV10-3,TRBJ2-1,TGTGCCATCAGTGTAACAGACAATGAGCAGTTCTTC,CAISVTDNEQFF
few,.,TRBV5-1,TRBJ1-2,TGCGCCAGCAGCTTGGACGGGACACCCCAACTTTTATCTGGCTACACCTTC,CASSLDGTPQLLSGYTF
.,TRBD1,TRBV5-4,TRBJ2-5,TGTGCCAGCAGCCACGGACAGGGGGAAGAGACCCAGTACTTC,CASSHGQGEETQYF
.,TRBD1,TRBV5-1,TRBJ2-5,TGCGCCAGCAGCTTGTACGGGACAGGGGTCCAAGAGACCCAGTACTTC,CASSLYGTGVQETQYF
.,.,TRBV2,TRBJ1-6,TGTGCCAGCAGTGACGACAGGATGAGCTCCTATAATTCACCCCTCCACTTT,CASSDDRMSSYNSPLHF
.,TRBD2,TRBV2,TRBJ2-2,TGTGCCAGCAGTCCGGGACTAGCGCCCCCGAACACCGGGGAGCTGTTTTTT,CASSPGLAPPNTGELFF
once,TRBD1,TRBV6-1,TRBJ2-7,TGTGCCTCCCAGGGTGGGAGACAGGGACGGAACGAGCAGTACTTC,CASQGGRQGRNEQYF
.,.,TRBV30,TRBJ2-7,TGTTCGCCCCTGGACAGCCTACACTCCTACGAGCAGTACTTC,CSPLDSLHSYEQYF
.,TRBD1,TRBV5-1,TRBJ1-1,TGCGCCAGCAGCTTACAAACAGGGGTCGGCACTGAAGCTTTCTTT,CASSLQTGVGTEAFF
.,.,TRBV5-1,TRBJ2-2,TGCGCCAGCAGCCTGGGGAGTAGCACGATTACCGGGGAGCTGTTTTTT,CASSLGSSTITGELFF
.,.,TRBV7-6,TRBJ2-5,TGTGCCAGCAGCGAACCTGCGCAAGAGACCCAGTACTTC,CASSEPAQETQYF
.,.,TRBV6-6,TRBJ1-2,TGTGCCAGCAGAGCACGCGGTGGCTACACCTTC,CASRARGGYTF
few,TRBD1,TRBV6-1,TRBJ1-2,TGTGCCAGCAGTACGCGGGACAGGGCTAACTATGGCTACACCTTC,CASSTRDRANYGYTF
.,.,TRBV7-2,TRBJ2-7,TGTGCCAGCAGCTTAGGGTTTGGGGAGACATCCTACGAGCAGTACTTC,CASSLGFGETSYEQYF